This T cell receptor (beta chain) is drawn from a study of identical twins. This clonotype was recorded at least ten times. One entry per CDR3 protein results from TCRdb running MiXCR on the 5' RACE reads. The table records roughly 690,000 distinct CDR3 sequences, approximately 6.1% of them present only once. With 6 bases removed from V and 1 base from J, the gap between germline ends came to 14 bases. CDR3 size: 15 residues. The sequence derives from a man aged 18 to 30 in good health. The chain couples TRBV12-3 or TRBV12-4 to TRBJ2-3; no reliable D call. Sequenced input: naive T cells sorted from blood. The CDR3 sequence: CASSPARMGTDTQYF. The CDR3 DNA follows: TGTGCCAGCAGCCCAGCCAGAATGGGCACAGATACGCAGTATTTT.